This is a list of T cell receptor beta chains from one sample in a study of a mutant IDH1 vaccine in newly diagnosed glioma. Assay used: immunoSEQ multiplex PCR; TCRdb lists only in-frame clones, some missing. The sample carries about 64,000 clones, approximately 84% recorded once. The antigens for these receptors are not known. Sequenced here: PBMCs, sampled from a glioma patient whose treatment included an IDH1 peptide vaccine. The receptors come from a woman between 50 and 59 years old with glioma. The conserved cysteine and the conserved F or W are not part of the CDR3 here.

v_call cdr3_aa
TRBV2 ASSGGKANTGNTIY
TRBV6-5 ASSPRTTEAF
TRBV5-5 ASSNGPWDPFYGYT
TRBV7-6 ASSLEGAGSYNSPLH
TRBV30 AWNGDRGEEKLF
TRBV5-1 ASSSNPGTTGYT
TRBV7-9 ASGLQGSGSPLH
TRBV29-1 SASQGGGIGYT
TRBV5-1 ASKEIHNYGYT
TRBV27 ASTPLAGGRDEQF
TRBV6-1 ASSEGVTEAF
TRBV6-5 ASSYVGRDQETQY
TRBV7-9 ASSIRYGTGANEQY
TRBV9 ASSGVAGGTDTQY
TRBV29-1 SVDPPSGGFFPGSTDTQY
TRBV19 ASSKQGSYNEQF
TRBV6-6 ASRPGAAGGTDEQF
TRBV9 ASSARDRGSGNTIY
TRBV5-5 ASSLTRRNSPLH
TRBV19 ASSVQGFGQPQH
TRBV14 ASSQGDATYEQY
TRBV23-1 ASSQSRGSDQPQH
TRBV5-1 ASSLDWQGGAAF
TRBV5-1 ASSLAPDPREVYEQY
TRBV2 ASAKGGEAF
TRBV9 ASSHGRGGYSYEQY
TRBV5-1 ASSGQGPTTSSYNEQF
TRBV27 ASIAGGVTDTQY
TRBV28 ASLSLKTGRETQY
TRBV27 ASSLYDRVRNSPLH
TRBV29-1 SGRAGGTDTQY
TRBV27 ASSLKGTGSYEQY
TRBV6-5 ASSLHRDYGYT
TRBV13 ASSLGSSYNSPLH
TRBV5-1 ASLSGGDTDTQY
TRBV7-6 ASSLAPGKNTEAF
TRBV5-1 ASSLGLAGDYNEQF
TRBV2 ASSGGQTNNEQF
TRBV4-3 ASSQEWALREKLF
TRBV18 ASSPDAGELF
TRBV4-1 ASSASPQGLGQPQH
TRBV7-2 ASSFGLRGTGPQH
TRBV18 ASSPGQKLYNEQF
TRBV6-5 ASSAYRGRAEAF
TRBV7-2 ASSRTSGGYEQY
TRBV29-1 SVAGWAGELF
TRBV20-1 SARTGGGYT
TRBV4-2 ASSQESRGDSSYEQY
TRBV9 ASSALLDSGANVLT
TRBV5-1 ASSFSGGAYEQY